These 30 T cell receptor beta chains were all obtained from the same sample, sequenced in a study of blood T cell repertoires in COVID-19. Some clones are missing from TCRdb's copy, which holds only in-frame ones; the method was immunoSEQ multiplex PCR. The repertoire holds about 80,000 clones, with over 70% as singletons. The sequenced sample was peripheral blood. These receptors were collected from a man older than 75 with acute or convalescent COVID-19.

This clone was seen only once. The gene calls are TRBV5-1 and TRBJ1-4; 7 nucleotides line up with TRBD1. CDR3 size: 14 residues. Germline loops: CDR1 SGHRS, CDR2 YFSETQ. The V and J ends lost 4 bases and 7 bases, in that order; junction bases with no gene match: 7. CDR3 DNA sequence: TGCGCCAGCAGCCCTCCAGGGGGTGGTGAAAAACTGTTTTTT. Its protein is CASSPPGGGEKLFF.

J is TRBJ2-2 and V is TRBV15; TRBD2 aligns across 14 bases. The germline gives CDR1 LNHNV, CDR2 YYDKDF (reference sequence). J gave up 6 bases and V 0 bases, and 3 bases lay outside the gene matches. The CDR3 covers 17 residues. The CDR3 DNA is TGTGCCACCAGCAGAGACCGGACTAGCGGGAGGTCCGGGGAGCTGTTTTTT. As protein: CATSRDRTSGRSGELFF.

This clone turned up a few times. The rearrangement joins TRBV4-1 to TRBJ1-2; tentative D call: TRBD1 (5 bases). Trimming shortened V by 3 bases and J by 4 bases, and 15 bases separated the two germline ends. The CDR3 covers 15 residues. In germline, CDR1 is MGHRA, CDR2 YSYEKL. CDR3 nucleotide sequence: TGCGCCAGCAGCCAGTCCGACACCGGGGGCTATGGCTACACCTTC. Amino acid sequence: CASSQSDTGGYGYTF.

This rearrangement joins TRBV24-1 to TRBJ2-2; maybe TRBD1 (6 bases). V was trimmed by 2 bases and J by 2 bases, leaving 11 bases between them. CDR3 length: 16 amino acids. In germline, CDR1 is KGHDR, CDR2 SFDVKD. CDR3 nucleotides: TGTGCCACCAGTGATTCCGGCAGGGGCAACACCGGGGAGCTGTTTTTT. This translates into CATSDSGRGNTGELFF.

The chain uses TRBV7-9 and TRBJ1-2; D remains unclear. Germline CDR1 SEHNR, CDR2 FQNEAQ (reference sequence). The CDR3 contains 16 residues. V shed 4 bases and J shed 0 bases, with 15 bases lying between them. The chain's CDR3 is CASSSVLGEANYGYTF. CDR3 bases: TGTGCCAGCAGCTCCGTCCTTGGGGAGGCTAACTATGGCTACACCTTC.

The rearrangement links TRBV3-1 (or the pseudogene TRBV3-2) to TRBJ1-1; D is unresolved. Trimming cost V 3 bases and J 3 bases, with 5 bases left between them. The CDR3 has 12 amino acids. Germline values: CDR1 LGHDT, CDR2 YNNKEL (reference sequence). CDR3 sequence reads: CASSQRYTEAFF. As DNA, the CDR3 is TGTGCCAGCAGCCAGAGGTACACTGAAGCTTTCTTT.

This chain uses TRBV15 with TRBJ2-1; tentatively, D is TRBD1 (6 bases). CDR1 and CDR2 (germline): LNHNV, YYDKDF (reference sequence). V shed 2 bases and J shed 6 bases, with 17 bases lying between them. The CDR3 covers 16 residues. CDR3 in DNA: TGTGCCACCAGCAGAAAACGATCAGGGGAGCGCAATGAGCAGTTCTTC. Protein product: CATSRKRSGERNEQFF.

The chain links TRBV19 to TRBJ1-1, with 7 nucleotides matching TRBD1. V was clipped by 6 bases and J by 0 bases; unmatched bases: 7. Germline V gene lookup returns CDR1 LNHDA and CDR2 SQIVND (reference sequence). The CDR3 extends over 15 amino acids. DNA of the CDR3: TGTGCCAGTAGAGTATCGGACAGGTTGAACACTGAAGCTTTCTTT. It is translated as CASRVSDRLNTEAFF.

The CDR3 DNA is TGTGCCAGCAGTGACTTTCAAGCCAGCACAGATACGCAGTATTTT. Protein product: CASSDFQASTDTQYF. V is TRBV25-1 and J is TRBJ2-3; D is uncertain. This CDR3 comprises 15 residues. Per the germline V gene, CDR1 is MGHDK and CDR2 is SYGVNS. Trimming cost V 3 bases and J 0 bases, with 10 bases left between them.

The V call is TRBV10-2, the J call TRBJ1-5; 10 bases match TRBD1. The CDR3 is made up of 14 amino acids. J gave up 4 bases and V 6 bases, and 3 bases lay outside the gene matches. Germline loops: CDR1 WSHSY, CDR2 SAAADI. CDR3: CASRGGQGNQPQHF. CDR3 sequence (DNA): TGCGCCAGCAGGGGGGGACAGGGGAATCAGCCCCAGCATTTT.

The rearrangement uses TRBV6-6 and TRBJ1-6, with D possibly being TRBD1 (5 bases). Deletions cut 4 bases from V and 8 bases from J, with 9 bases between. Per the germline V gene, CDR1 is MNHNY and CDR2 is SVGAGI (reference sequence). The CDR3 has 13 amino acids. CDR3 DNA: TGTGCCAGCAGTTCAAAGACAGATTCACCCCTCCACTTT. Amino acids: CASSSKTDSPLHF.

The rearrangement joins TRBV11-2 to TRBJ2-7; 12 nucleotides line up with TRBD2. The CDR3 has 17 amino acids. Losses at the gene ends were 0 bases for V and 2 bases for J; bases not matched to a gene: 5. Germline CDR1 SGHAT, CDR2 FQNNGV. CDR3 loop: CASSLEPGLAGPYEQYF. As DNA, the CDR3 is TGTGCCAGCAGCTTAGAACCGGGACTAGCGGGTCCCTACGAGCAGTACTTC.

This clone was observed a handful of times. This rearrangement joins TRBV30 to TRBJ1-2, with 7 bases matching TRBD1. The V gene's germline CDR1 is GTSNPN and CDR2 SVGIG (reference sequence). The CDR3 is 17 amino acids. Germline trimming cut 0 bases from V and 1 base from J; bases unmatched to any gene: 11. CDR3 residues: CAWSVGAGGRGNYGYTF. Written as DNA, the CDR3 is TGTGCCTGGAGTGTAGGGGCAGGGGGGAGAGGTAACTATGGCTACACCTTC.

CDR3 sequence: CATSRDLVAGGSGNTIYF. The CDR3 nucleotides read TGTGCCACCAGCAGAGATCTGGTAGCAGGGGGCTCTGGAAACACCATATATTTT. V usage is TRBV15 and J usage is TRBJ1-3; 7 bases are a match to TRBD1. The CDR3 covers 18 residues. The trim removed 0 bases at V and 0 bases at J, leaving 8 bases unmatched. Germline lookup yields CDR1 LNHNV and CDR2 YYDKDF (reference sequence).

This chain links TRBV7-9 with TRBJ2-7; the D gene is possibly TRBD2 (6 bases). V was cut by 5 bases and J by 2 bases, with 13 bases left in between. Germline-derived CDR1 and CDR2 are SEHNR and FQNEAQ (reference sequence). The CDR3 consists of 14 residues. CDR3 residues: CASSLSGTAYEQYF. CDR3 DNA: TGTGCCAGCAGCCTATCCGGGACTGCCTACGAGCAGTACTTC.

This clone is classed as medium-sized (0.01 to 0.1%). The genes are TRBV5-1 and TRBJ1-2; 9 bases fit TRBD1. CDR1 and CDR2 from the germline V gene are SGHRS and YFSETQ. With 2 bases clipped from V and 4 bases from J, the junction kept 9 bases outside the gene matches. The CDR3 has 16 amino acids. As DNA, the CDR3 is TGCGCCAGCAGCTTACAAGCGACAGGGGGTGTCTATGGCTACACCTTC. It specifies CASSLQATGGVYGYTF.

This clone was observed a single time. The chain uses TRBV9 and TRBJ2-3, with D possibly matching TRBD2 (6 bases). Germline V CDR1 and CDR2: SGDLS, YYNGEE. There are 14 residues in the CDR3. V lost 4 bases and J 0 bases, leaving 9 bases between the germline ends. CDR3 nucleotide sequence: TGTGCCAGCAGCCCGGGGGACAGCACAGATACGCAGTATTTT. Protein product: CASSPGDSTDTQYF.

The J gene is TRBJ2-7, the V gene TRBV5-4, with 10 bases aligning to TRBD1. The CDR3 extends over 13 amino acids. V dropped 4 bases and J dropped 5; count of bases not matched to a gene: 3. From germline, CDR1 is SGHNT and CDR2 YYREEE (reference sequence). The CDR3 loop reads CASSETGGNEQYF. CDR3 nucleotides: TGTGCCAGCAGCGAGACAGGGGGCAACGAGCAGTACTTC.

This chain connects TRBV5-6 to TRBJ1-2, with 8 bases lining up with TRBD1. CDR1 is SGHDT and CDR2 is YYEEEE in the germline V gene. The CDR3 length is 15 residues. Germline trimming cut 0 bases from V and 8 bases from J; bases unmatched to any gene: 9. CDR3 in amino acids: CASSLVAQGARGYTF. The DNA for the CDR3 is TGTGCCAGCAGCTTGGTCGCTCAGGGGGCGCGCGGCTACACCTTC.

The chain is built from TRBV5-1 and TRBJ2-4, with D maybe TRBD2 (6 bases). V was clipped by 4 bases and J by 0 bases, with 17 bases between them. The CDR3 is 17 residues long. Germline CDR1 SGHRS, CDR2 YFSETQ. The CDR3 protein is CASSPFSGSLAKNIQYF. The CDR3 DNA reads TGCGCCAGCAGCCCGTTTAGCGGATCCCTAGCCAAAAACATTCAGTACTTC.

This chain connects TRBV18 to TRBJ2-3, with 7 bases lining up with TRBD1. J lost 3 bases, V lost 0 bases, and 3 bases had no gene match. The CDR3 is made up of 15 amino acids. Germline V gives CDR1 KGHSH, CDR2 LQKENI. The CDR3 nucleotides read TGTGCCAGCTCACCACCGTCGGGACAGACAGATACGCAGTATTTT. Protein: CASSPPSGQTDTQYF. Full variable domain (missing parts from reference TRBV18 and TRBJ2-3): NAGVMQNPRHLVRRRGQEARLRCSPMKGHSHVYWYRQLPEEGLKFMVYLQKENIIDESGMPKERFSAEFPKEGPSILRIQQVVRGDSAAYFCASSPPSGQTDTQYFGPGTRLTVL.

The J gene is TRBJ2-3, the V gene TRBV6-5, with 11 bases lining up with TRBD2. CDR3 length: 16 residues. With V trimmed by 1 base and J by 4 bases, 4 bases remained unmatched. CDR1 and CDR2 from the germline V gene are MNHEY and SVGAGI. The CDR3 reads CASSYLSGLAADTQYF. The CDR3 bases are TGTGCCAGCAGTTACTTGTCGGGACTAGCGGCAGATACGCAGTATTTT.

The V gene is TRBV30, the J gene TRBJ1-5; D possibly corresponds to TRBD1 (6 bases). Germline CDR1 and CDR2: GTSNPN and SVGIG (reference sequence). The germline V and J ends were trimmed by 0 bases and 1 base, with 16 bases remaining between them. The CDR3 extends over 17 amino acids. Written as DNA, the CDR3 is TGTGCCTGGAGTGTAGGCAGGGGTGGGATGAGCAATCAGCCCCAGCATTTT. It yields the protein CAWSVGRGGMSNQPQHF.

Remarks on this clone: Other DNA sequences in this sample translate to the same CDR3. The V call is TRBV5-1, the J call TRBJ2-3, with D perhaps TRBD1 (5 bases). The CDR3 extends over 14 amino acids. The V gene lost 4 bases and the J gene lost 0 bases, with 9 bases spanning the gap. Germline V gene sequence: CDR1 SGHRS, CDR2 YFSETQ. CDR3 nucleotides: TGCGCCAGCAGCCTGACAGACAGCACAGATACGCAGTATTTT. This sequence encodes CASSLTDSTDTQYF.

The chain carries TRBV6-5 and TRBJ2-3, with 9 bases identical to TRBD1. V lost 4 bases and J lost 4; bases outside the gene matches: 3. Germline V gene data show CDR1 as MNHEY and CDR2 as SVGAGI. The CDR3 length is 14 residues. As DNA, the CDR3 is TGTGCCAGCAGTTGGACAGGGGTAGCAGATACGCAGTATTTT. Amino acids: CASSWTGVADTQYF.

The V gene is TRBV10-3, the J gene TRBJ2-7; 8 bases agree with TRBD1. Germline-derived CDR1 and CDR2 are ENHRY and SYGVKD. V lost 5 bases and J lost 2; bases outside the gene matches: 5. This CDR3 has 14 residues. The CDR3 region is CAISMTGDTYEQYF. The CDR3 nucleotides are TGTGCCATCAGTATGACAGGGGACACCTACGAGCAGTACTTC.

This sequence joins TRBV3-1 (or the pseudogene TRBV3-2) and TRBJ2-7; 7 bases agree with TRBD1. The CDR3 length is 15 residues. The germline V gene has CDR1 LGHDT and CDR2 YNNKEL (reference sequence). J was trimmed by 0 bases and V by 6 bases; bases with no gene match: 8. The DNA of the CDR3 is TGTGCCAGCAGGCCTACAGGGGTGAACTCCTACGAGCAGTACTTC. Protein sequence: CASRPTGVNSYEQYF.

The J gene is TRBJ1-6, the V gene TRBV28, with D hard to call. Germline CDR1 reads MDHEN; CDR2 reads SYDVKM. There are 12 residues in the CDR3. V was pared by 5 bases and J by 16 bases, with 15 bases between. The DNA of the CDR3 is TGTGCCAGCAGTATACTACCGGGTTCTCTCCACTTT. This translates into CASSILPGSLHF.

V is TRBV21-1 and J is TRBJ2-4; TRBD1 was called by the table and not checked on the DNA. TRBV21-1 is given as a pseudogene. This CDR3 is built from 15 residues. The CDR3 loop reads CASSKNWTGGNIQYF. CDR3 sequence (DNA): TGTGCCAGCAGCAAAAACTGGACAGGGGGGAACATTCAGTACTTC.

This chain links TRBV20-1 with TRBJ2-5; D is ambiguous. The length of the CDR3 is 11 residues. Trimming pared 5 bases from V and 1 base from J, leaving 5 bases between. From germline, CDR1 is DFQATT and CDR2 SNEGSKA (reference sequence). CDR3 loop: CSAPIQETQYF. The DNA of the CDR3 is TGCAGTGCTCCAATCCAAGAGACCCAGTACTTC.